This T cell receptor beta chain was recovered during a study of T-cell reconstitution after alpha-beta-depleted transplantation in children. The authors prepared the TCRbeta library with unique molecular identifiers. TCRdb re-analysed the PCR reads in MiXCR, keeping a single row per CDR3 protein. There are 200,000 to 250,000 distinct CDR3 sequences in the sample; more than 10% occur only once, and about 2.6% lies in the top ten. At least ten counts were recorded for this clonotype. Germline assignment: CDR1 LNHNV and CDR2 YYDKDF (reference sequence). V lost 5 bases and J lost 2, with 7 bases in between. This CDR3 contains 12 residues.

The origin of this receptor is a human donor who donated a stem cell graft to a child with acute lymphoblastic leukemia. This rearrangement joins TRBV15 to TRBJ2-7; no clear D gene. The sequences come from PBMCs from the stem cell graft donor, collected from the stem cell graft. This chain's CDR3 is CATSRAPYEQYF. The DNA of the CDR3 is TGTGCCACCAGCCGGGCCCCCTACGAGCAGTACTTC.